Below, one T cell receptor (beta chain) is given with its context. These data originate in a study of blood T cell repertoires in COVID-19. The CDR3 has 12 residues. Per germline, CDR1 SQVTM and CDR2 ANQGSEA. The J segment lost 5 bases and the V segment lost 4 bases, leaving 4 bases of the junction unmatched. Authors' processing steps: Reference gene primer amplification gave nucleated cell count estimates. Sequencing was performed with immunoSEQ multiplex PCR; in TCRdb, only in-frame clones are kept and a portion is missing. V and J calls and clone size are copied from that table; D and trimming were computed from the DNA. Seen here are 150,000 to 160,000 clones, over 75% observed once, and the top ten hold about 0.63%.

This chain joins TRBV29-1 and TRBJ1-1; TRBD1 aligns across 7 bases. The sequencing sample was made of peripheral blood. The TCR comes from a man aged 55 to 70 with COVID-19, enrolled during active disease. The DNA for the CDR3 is TGCAGCGTTGCGGCAGGGGGTACTGAAGCTTTCTTT. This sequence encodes CSVAAGGTEAFF.